In this sample, the clone carrying this T cell receptor beta chain turned up once. The data stem from a study of blood T cell repertoires in COVID-19. The CDR3 covers 13 residues. CDR1 is SGHRS, CDR2 YFSETQ, per germline. V was clipped by 4 bases and J by 8 bases, with 12 bases between them. TCRdb keeps only in-frame clones here, not all; method: immunoSEQ multiplex PCR. The data show tens of thousands of clones, 80% to 90% seen once. The rearrangement uses TRBV5-1 and TRBJ1-4; TRBD1 might be the D (6 bases). The specimen sequenced was peripheral blood. This clonotype originated in a human donor in a cohort sampled during active COVID-19. The CDR3 reads CASSLLGQEKLFF. The CDR3 coding sequence is TGCGCCAGCAGCCTCCTCGGACAGGAAAAACTGTTTTTT.